The following is a T cell receptor (beta chain) sequence with its context. This record comes from a study of low-dose radiotherapy and immunotherapy resistance in tumors. Study-level background: Patients received cyclophosphamide 200 mg/m2 intravenously every two weeks, the day before radiation-immunotherapy.

With TRAV- and TRBV-specific primers, first-strand cDNA was made, covering the alpha and beta chains. A constant-region primer paired with the V-primer adapter amplified TCRs over about 20 PCR cycles. TCRdb itself ran the reads through MiXCR, one entry per CDR3 protein. The table shows around 90,000 distinct CDR3 sequences, with about 20% occurring only once. The time point here: before trial treatment. The CDR3 contains 11 residues. Germline CDR1 is SGHVS and CDR2 is FNYEAQ. Trimming took 5 bases from V and 9 from J, leaving 10 bases between them. The clonotype originates from a male donor with prostate cancer. Source: PBMCs, taken before treatment. V gene TRBV7-6 combines with J gene TRBJ2-5, with a possible D match to TRBD1 (5 bases). DNA of the CDR3: TGTGCCAGCAGCCCAGACAGTGCCCAGTACTTC. This translates into CASSPDSAQYF.